These T cell receptor beta chains were read from a single sample in a study of human T cells and chemical hapten exposure. TCRdb processed the RACE reads anew with MiXCR; each CDR3 protein has one entry. The data hold over 100,000 distinct CDR3 sequences, with around 11% observed a single time. Sequencing used whole blood, obtained in connection with sensitization to the hapten diphenylcyclopropenone (DPC). These receptors were taken from a woman aged 45-60 years with alopecia areata. Some clones in this sample may be carry-over from other donors' samples. Each CDR3 is given with its conserved first and last residue. Each record gives: J gene, V gene, CDR3 protein.

>TRBJ2-1|TRBV12-3/TRBV12-4
CASRGGYRSGEQFF
>TRBJ1-2|TRBV13
CASSLGQTGACNYGYTF
>TRBJ1-4|TRBV2
CASTRDRDEKLFF
>TRBJ1-4|TRBV15
CATSILANEKLFF
>TRBJ1-1|TRBV7-9
CASSSYRGRNTEAFF
>TRBJ2-3|TRBV6-6
CASNPQDVSTDTQYF
>TRBJ2-1|TRBV4-1
CASSQGRDEQFF
>TRBJ2-3|TRBV5-6
CASTASEGNTDTQYF
>TRBJ2-1|TRBV20-1
CSAIKASGRAAEQFF
>TRBJ1-1|TRBV3-1
CASGATDNTEAFF
>TRBJ2-7|TRBV7-9
CASRRGGPEQYF
>TRBJ2-6|TRBV6-2/TRBV6-3
CASSYWTSGGANVLTF
>TRBJ2-5|TRBV29-1
CSVVLASGYEETQYF
>TRBJ1-1|TRBV9
CASSVSGGSEAFF
>TRBJ1-5|TRBV2
CASSGMVLQPQHF
>TRBJ1-1|TRBV20-1
CSASIQGLAEAFF
>TRBJ1-5|TRBV4-1
CASSHSLNSNQPQHF
>TRBJ2-7|TRBV9
CASSRGQGVLYEQYF
>TRBJ2-1|TRBV7-2
CASSLYVQGGEQFF
>TRBJ2-1|TRBV7-9
CASSLGEGRSRYNEQFF
>TRBJ2-3|TRBV7-2
CASSLFPLTDTQYF